What follows are 22 T cell receptor beta chains derived from one specimen sequenced in a study of blood T cell repertoires in COVID-19. Some clones are missing from TCRdb's copy, which holds only in-frame ones; the method was immunoSEQ multiplex PCR. The data hold approximately 73,000 clones, with 89% observed a single time. The sequencing sample was made of peripheral blood. The origin of the receptors is a man older than 75 with acute or convalescent COVID-19.

This chain joins TRBV30 and TRBJ2-1; TRBD1 agrees at 10 bases. CDR3 length equals 13 residues. Germline V gene lookup returns CDR1 GTSNPN and CDR2 SVGIG (reference sequence). J gave up 13 bases and V 1 base, and 7 bases lay outside the gene matches. CDR3 amino acids: CAWSGGQGGSQFF. The CDR3 region has the DNA TGTGCCTGGAGTGGTGGACAGGGGGGGTCTCAGTTCTTC.

V is TRBV6-1 and J is TRBJ2-5; TRBD2 might be the D (7 bases). Trimming cost V 4 bases and J 5 bases, with 23 bases left between them. Germline values: CDR1 MNHNS, CDR2 SASEGT. The CDR3 runs 17 residues. The CDR3 reads CASSVSKGRGEKETQYF. CDR3 DNA sequence: TGTGCCAGCAGTGTCTCGAAGGGGAGGGGGGAGAAGGAGACCCAGTACTTC.

DNA for the CDR3: TGCAGTGCCCAGGGTCGAGAGACCCAGTACTTC. This codes for CSAQGRETQYF. J is TRBJ2-5 and V is TRBV20-1; TRBD1 might be the D (5 bases). The length of the CDR3 is 11 residues. Germline CDR1 DFQATT, CDR2 SNEGSKA (reference sequence). The V end was cut by 6 bases, the J end by 4 bases, with 9 bases between.

In its sample, this clone was seen once. This rearrangement joins TRBV7-8 to TRBJ2-7, with D possibly TRBD1 on 6 matching bases. In germline, CDR1 is SGHVS, CDR2 FQNEAQ. The V gene lost 2 bases and the J gene lost 2 bases, with 13 bases spanning the gap. The CDR3 has 15 amino acids. The CDR3 is CASSLYGQLAYEQYF. The CDR3 nucleotides read TGTGCCAGCAGCTTATACGGACAGCTAGCCTACGAGCAGTACTTC.

V and J are TRBV2 and TRBJ1-2; 11 bases fit TRBD1. Per germline, CDR1 SNHLY and CDR2 FYNNEI. V was pared by 6 bases and J by 9 bases, with 9 bases of the junction left unmatched. The CDR3 extends over 14 amino acids. CDR3 residues: CASRQDRGPRSYTF. The DNA of the CDR3 is TGTGCCAGCAGACAGGACAGGGGGCCCCGGAGCTACACCTTC. The full variable domain, in which reference TRBV2 and TRBJ1-2 provide the parts outside the CDR3, is EPEVTQTPSHQVTQMGQEVILRCVPISNHLYFYWYRQILGQKVEFLVSFYNNEISEKSEIFDDQFSVERPDGSNFTLKIRSTKLEDSAMYFCASRQDRGPRSYTFGSGTRLTVV.

This clone was detected once. The rearrangement uses TRBV12-5 and TRBJ1-2, with D unresolved. The CDR3 loop spans 13 amino acids. V was shortened by 4 bases and J by 8 bases, with 14 bases between the two germline ends. In germline, CDR1 is LGHNT, CDR2 FRNRAP. CDR3 nucleotide sequence: TGTGCTAGTGGTTCACCCGAACAGCTAGGCTACACCTTC. Encoded protein: CASGSPEQLGYTF.

The chain couples TRBV4-1 to TRBJ2-1; 10 positions agree with TRBD2. Per the germline V gene, CDR1 is MGHRA and CDR2 is YSYEKL. V was clipped by 2 bases and J by 4 bases; unmatched bases: 11. CDR3 size: 18 residues. The DNA of the CDR3 is TGCGCCAGCAGCCAACCTGGGGGCCTAGCGGGAGTTTACAATGAGCAGTTCTTC. Translated, it gives CASSQPGGLAGVYNEQFF.

This clone was seen a handful of times. CDR3 nucleotides: TGTGCCAGCAGCTCCCGACAGGGGGTTTACAATGAGCAGTTCTTC. This translates into CASSSRQGVYNEQFF. The chain recombines TRBV7-9 with TRBJ2-1, with 9 bases identical to TRBD1. CDR3 length: 15 residues. With V trimmed by 4 bases and J by 4 bases, 5 bases remained unmatched. The germline gives CDR1 SEHNR, CDR2 FQNEAQ (reference sequence).

The chain has TRBV5-1 and TRBJ2-1; D unresolved. Between the trimmed V and J ends, which lost 0 bases and 4 bases, there was a span of 5 bases. This CDR3 contains 13 residues. Per the germline V gene, CDR1 is SGHRS and CDR2 is YFSETQ. CDR3 in DNA: TGCGCCAGCAGCTTGGACACGTACAATGAGCAGTTCTTC. Amino acids: CASSLDTYNEQFF.

The V and J genes are TRBV2 and TRBJ1-1; the D is unclear. With 3 bases removed from V and 0 bases from J, the gap between germline ends came to 8 bases. Germline CDR1 reads SNHLY; CDR2 reads FYNNEI. The CDR3 loop spans 14 amino acids. The CDR3, as DNA: TGTGCCAGCAGTGATCTTCCGGTGAACACTGAAGCTTTCTTT. Translated: CASSDLPVNTEAFF.

This chain connects TRBV4-1 to TRBJ2-7; 8 bases are shared with TRBD1. This CDR3 contains 16 residues. V lost 2 bases and J lost 6; bases outside the gene matches: 12. Germline CDR1 MGHRA, CDR2 YSYEKL. The CDR3 region has the DNA TGCGCCAGCAGCCAATCCCTGACCCAGGGGGCGCGCGAGCAGTACTTC. It is translated as CASSQSLTQGAREQYF.

The rearrangement joins TRBV10-3 to TRBJ1-5, with D hard to call. The CDR3 totals 15 residues. The germline V and J ends were trimmed by 2 bases and 5 bases, with 13 bases remaining between them. Germline V gene sequence: CDR1 ENHRY, CDR2 SYGVKD. CDR3 sequence: CAISEQAGSDQPQHF. CDR3 in DNA: TGTGCCATCAGTGAGCAGGCAGGATCCGATCAGCCCCAGCATTTT.

The chain carries TRBV5-1 and TRBJ2-1; 9 bases map to TRBD2. J gave up 4 bases and V 1 base, and 12 bases lay outside the gene matches. Germline V gene sequence: CDR1 SGHRS, CDR2 YFSETQ. This CDR3 is built from 18 residues. CDR3 in amino acids: CASSLMALREGSYNEQFF. The CDR3 nucleotides are TGCGCCAGCAGCTTGATGGCTTTGCGGGAGGGCTCATACAATGAGCAGTTCTTC.

The gene calls are TRBV14 and TRBJ2-3, with 12 positions matching TRBD2. This CDR3 contains 17 residues. CDR1 is SGHDN and CDR2 is FVKESK in the germline V gene. V shed 4 bases and J 2 bases; nucleotides not matched to a gene: 7. The CDR3, as DNA: TGTGCCAGCAGCCCGCGGACTAGCGGGGAATACACAGATACGCAGTATTTT. This gives the protein CASSPRTSGEYTDTQYF.

This chain connects TRBV7-2 to TRBJ1-4; 8 bases line up with TRBD1. The CDR3 consists of 14 residues. CDR1 and CDR2 (germline): SGHTA, FQGNSA. Trimming cost V 5 bases and J 7 bases; bases outside gene matches: 6. DNA of the CDR3: TGTGCCAGCAGCCGGACAGGGCTTAGTGAAAAACTGTTTTTT. Translating it yields CASSRTGLSEKLFF.

V usage is TRBV10-3 and J usage is TRBJ1-2, with TRBD1 matching 12 bases. The CDR3 length is 17 residues. CDR1 ENHRY and CDR2 SYGVKD come from the germline V gene. Germline trimming cut 4 bases from V and 0 bases from J; bases unmatched to any gene: 6. The CDR3 loop reads CAISASGTGGSNYGYTF. Here the CDR3 DNA reads TGTGCCATCAGTGCCTCCGGGACAGGGGGCTCTAACTATGGCTACACCTTC.

The J gene is TRBJ1-6, the V gene TRBV24-1; 11 bases align to TRBD1. There are 20 residues in the CDR3. V trimming: 8 bases; J trimming: 1 base; junction bases outside the gene matches: 15. The germline V gene encodes CDR1 KGHDR and CDR2 SFDVKD. CDR3 DNA: TGTGCCACCACTCATGGCCGGGACAGGGGGTCTAGGTCCTATAATTCACCCCTCCACTTT. Amino acids: CATTHGRDRGSRSYNSPLHF.

The rearrangement links TRBV11-2 to TRBJ2-5; 7 nucleotides line up with TRBD1. The CDR3 is 14 residues long. Germline values: CDR1 SGHAT, CDR2 FQNNGV. With 5 bases clipped from V and 1 base from J, the junction kept 4 bases outside the gene matches. CDR3 bases: TGTGCCAGCAGCCTGGGACAGAGCCAAGAGACCCAGTACTTC. This sequence encodes CASSLGQSQETQYF.

The rearrangement links TRBV18 to TRBJ1-2; no clear D gene. Trimming shortened V by 2 bases and J by 8 bases, and 15 bases separated the two germline ends. This CDR3 spans 14 amino acids. The germline V gene encodes CDR1 KGHSH and CDR2 LQKENI. CDR3 residues: CASSPRTDSYGYTF. As DNA, the CDR3 is TGTGCCAGCTCACCAAGGACGGACTCATACGGCTACACCTTC.

The CDR3 protein is CASSSTVSYGYTF. The CDR3 nucleotides are TGTGCCAGCAGCTCAACAGTCAGCTATGGCTACACCTTC. This chain connects TRBV12-3 or TRBV12-4 to TRBJ1-2; unclear D gene. Trimming shortened V by 6 bases and J by 4 bases, and 12 bases separated the two germline ends. The CDR3 is 13 residues long.

The V call is TRBV25-1, the J call TRBJ2-2, with TRBD1 matching over 7 bases. The ends lost 6 bases at V and 0 bases at J; junction bases unmatched: 1. Germline CDR1 reads MGHDK; CDR2 reads SYGVNS. The CDR3 length is 14 residues. CDR3 in amino acids: CASRDRANTGELFF. CDR3 sequence (DNA): TGTGCCAGCAGAGACAGGGCGAACACCGGGGAGCTGTTTTTT.

DNA for the CDR3: TGCAGTGCTAGTAGGACACAAACTACCTACGAGCAGTACTTC. This translates into CSASRTQTTYEQYF. This sequence joins TRBV20-1 and TRBJ2-7, with D tentatively TRBD1 (5 bases). Trimming left V 3 bases short and J 2 bases short, with 14 bases between. The CDR3 covers 14 residues. Germline V gene data show CDR1 as DFQATT and CDR2 as SNEGSKA (reference sequence).